These T cell receptor beta chains were read from a single sample in a study of blood T cell repertoires in COVID-19. Assay: immunoSEQ multiplex PCR; the TCRdb copy retains only in-frame clones and omits some. Of approximately 100,000 clones listed, roughly 80% are singletons. The specimen was peripheral blood. The receptors here all came from a human donor in a cohort sampled during active COVID-19. Both conserved end residues are part of each CDR3. A D gene is named only where the DNA matches it firmly. Not every row has a clone size; where given, it reads once, few, many or a size class.

d_call,j_call,clone_size,v_call,cdr3_nt,cdr3_aa
TRBD1,TRBJ2-7,few,TRBV5-4,TGTGCCAGCAGCTTGCGGCGACAGGGGACCGAGCAGTACTTC,CASSLRRQGTEQYF
TRBD1,TRBJ1-6,NA,TRBV4-2,TGTGCCAGCAGCCGATCCGGGACAGGTGTATCACCCCTCCACTTT,CASSRSGTGVSPLHF
NA,TRBJ2-2,NA,TRBV7-2,TGTGCCAGCAGCTTAGCGGGGCCGGGCACCGGGGAGCTGTTTTTT,CASSLAGPGTGELFF
NA,TRBJ1-2,NA,TRBV11-2,TGTGCCAGCAGCTTAGCCCGTAACTATGGCTACACCTTC,CASSLARNYGYTF
NA,TRBJ1-2,NA,TRBV6-5,TGTGCCAGATCGGTACAGGCTCACTATGGCTACACCTTC,CARSVQAHYGYTF
NA,TRBJ2-2,many,TRBV5-1,TGCGCCAGCAGCTTGATACAGAACACCGGGGAGCTGTTTTTT,CASSLIQNTGELFF
TRBD1,TRBJ1-6,NA,TRBV10-3,TGTGCCATCAGGAAGGAATGGGACAGCAATTCACCCCTCCACTTT,CAIRKEWDSNSPLHF
NA,TRBJ2-7,NA,TRBV19,TGTGCCAGTAGTTTCAGGTACGAGCAGTACTTC,CASSFRYEQYF
TRBD2,TRBJ2-1,NA,TRBV4-2,TGTGCCAGCAGCCCCCGCGCTAGCGGGGCCTACAATGAGCAGTTCTTC,CASSPRASGAYNEQFF
NA,TRBJ1-3,NA,TRBV19,TGTGCCAGTAGTGCGGGGGCGGAAGGAAACACCATATATTTT,CASSAGAEGNTIYF
TRBD1,TRBJ1-5,NA,TRBV6-6,TGTGCCAGCGAAAGAGGGGGCGGTCAGCCCCAGCATTTT,CASERGGGQPQHF